Reported below is one T cell receptor (beta chain). The table came from immunoSEQ multiplex PCR; TCRdb's copy has only in-frame clones and leaves some out. The sample holds roughly 140,000 clones, around 84% seen once. The data derive from a study of blood T cell repertoires in COVID-19. As for the study in general: Acute-phase and convalescent COVID-19 samples originated in the United States, Italy and Spain. The analysed material was cDNA or gDNA that came from T cells, B-cell-depleted T cells, or PBMCs.

V shed 3 bases and J 15 bases; nucleotides not matched to a gene: 10. The CDR3 spans 13 residues. CDR1 is GTSNPN and CDR2 is SVGIG in the germline V gene (reference sequence). Donors were grouped by their self-reported clinical history. This rearrangement joins TRBV30 to TRBJ2-1, with TRBD1 matching 11 bases. Sequencing was performed on PBMCs or T cells enriched from blood (not recorded which). The receptor's source is a man aged 50-60 years who had recovered from COVID-19. The CDR3 spells CAWSPGQGDLRFF. CDR3 nucleotides: TGTGCCTGGAGCCCGGGACAGGGGGATCTTCGGTTCTTC.